This TCR beta chain was sequenced in a study of blood T cell repertoires in COVID-19. The protocol was immunoSEQ multiplex PCR, while the TCRdb copy is restricted to in-frame clones and leaves out a portion. The table shows some 150,000 clones, with about four fifths occurring only once. This CDR3 is built from 16 residues. After removal of 0 bases from V and 6 bases from J, the junction contained 6 bases not matched to a gene. Germline CDR1 and CDR2: MGHRA and YSYEKL. The sequenced sample was peripheral blood. The chain uses TRBV4-1 and TRBJ2-3; 10 positions match TRBD1. This clonotype was obtained from a woman aged 80 or older with acute or convalescent COVID-19. The CDR3 DNA reads as TGCGCCAGCAGCCAAGATAGGCGGGACAGGGGCGATACGCAGTATTTT. Translation gives CASSQDRRDRGDTQYF.